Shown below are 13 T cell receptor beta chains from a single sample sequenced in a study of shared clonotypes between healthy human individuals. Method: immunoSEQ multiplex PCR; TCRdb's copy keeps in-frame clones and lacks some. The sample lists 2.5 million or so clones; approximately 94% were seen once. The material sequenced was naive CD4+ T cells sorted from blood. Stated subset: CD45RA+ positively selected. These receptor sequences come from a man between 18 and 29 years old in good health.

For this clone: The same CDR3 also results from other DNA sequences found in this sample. In nucleotides, the CDR3 is TGTGCCAGCAGCTTAGAGGTCAGGGGTCCTTACGAGCAGTACTTC. It specifies CASSLEVRGPYEQYF. The chain links TRBV11-2 to TRBJ2-7, with D perhaps matching TRBD1 (6 bases). The CDR3 totals 15 residues. V was cut by 0 bases and J by 4 bases, with 13 bases left in between. CDR1 and CDR2 (germline): SGHAT, FQNNGV.

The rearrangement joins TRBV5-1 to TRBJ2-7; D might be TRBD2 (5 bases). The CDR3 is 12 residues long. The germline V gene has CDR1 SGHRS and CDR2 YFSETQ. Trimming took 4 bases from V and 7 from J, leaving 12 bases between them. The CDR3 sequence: CASSPFGGEQYF. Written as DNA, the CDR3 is TGCGCCAGCAGCCCATTTGGCGGGGAGCAGTACTTC.

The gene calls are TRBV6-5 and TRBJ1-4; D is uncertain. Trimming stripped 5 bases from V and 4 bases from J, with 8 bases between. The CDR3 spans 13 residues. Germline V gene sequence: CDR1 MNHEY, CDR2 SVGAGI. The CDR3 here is CASSPTGNEKLFF. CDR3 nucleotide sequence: TGTGCCAGCAGTCCTACCGGTAATGAAAAACTGTTTTTT.

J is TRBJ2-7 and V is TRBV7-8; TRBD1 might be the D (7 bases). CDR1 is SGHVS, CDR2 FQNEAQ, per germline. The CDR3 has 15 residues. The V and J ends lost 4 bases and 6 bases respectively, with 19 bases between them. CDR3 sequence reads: CASSSRQGGVGEQYF. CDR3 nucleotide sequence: TGTGCCAGCAGCTCGAGACAGGGAGGCGTAGGCGAGCAGTACTTC.

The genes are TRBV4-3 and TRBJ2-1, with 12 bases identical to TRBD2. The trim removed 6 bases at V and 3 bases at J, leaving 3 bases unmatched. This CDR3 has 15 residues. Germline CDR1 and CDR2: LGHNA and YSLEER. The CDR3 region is CASRQTSGSYNEQFF. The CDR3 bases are TGCGCCAGCAGGCAGACTAGCGGGAGCTACAATGAGCAGTTCTTC.

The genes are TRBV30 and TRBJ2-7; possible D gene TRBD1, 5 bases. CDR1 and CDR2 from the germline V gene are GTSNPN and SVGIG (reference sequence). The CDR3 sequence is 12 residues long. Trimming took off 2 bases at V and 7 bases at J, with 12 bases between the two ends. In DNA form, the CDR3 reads TGTGCCTGGAGTCTACAGGCGGATGAGCAGTACTTC. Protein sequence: CAWSLQADEQYF.

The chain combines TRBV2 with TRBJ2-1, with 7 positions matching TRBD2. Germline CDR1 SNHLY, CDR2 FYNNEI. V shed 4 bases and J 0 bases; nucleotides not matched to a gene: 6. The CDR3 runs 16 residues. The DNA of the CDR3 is TGTGCCAGCAGTGCCCAGCGGGGCCTCTCCTACAATGAGCAGTTCTTC. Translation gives CASSAQRGLSYNEQFF.

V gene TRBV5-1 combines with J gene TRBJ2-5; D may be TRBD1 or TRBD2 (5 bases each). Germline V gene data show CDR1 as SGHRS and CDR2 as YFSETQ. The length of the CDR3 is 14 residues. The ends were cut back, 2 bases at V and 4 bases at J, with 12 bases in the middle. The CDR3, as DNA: TGCGCCAGCAGCTTCTCGGCAGGGACAGAGACCCAGTACTTC. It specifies CASSFSAGTETQYF.

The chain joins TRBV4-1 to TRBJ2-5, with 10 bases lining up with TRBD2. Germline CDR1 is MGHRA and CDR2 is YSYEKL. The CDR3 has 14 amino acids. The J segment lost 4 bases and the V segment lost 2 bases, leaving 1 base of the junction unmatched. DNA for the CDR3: TGCGCCAGCAGCCAACTAGCGGGAGTAGAGACCCAGTACTTC. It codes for CASSQLAGVETQYF.

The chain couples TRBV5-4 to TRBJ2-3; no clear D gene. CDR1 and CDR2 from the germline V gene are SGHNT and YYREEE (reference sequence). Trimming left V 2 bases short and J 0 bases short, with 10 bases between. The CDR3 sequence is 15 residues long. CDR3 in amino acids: CASSLKASSTDTQYF. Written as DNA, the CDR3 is TGTGCCAGCAGCTTAAAGGCCTCTAGCACAGATACGCAGTATTTT. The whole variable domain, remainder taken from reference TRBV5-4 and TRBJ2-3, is ETGVTQSPTHLIKTRGQQVTLRCSSQSGHNTVSWYQQALGQGPQFIFQYYREEENGRGNFPPRFSGLQFPNYSSELNVNALELDDSALYLCASSLKASSTDTQYFGPGTRLTVL.

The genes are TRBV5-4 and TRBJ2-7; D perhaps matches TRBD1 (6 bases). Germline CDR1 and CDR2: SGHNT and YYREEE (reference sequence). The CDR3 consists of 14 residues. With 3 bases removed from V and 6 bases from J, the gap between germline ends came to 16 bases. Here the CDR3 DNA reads TGTGCCAGCAGCTCCGCTAACAGGGATCTCGAGCAGTACTTC. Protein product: CASSSANRDLEQYF.

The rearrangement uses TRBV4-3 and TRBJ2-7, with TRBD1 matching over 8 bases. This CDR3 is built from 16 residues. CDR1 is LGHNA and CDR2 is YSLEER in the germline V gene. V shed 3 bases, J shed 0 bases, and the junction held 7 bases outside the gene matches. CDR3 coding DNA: TGCGCCAGCAGCCACAGGGGGCCACGATACTCCTACGAGCAGTACTTC. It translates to CASSHRGPRYSYEQYF.

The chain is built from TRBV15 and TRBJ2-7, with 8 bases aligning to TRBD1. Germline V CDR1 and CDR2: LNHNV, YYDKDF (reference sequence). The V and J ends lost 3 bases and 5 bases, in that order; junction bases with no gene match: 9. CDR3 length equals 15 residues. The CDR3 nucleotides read TGTGCCACCAGCAGCCGACACAGGGGGAACGACGAGCAGTACTTC. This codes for CATSSRHRGNDEQYF.